A selection of T cell receptor beta chains follows, all from one sample in a study of brain T cells in children with intractable seizures. Sequencing was performed with immunoSEQ multiplex PCR; in TCRdb, only in-frame clones are kept and a portion is missing. Of about 340,000 clones in the sample, about 93% were seen once. The material was peripheral blood, obtained about 5 months after surgery. Every receptor here comes from a boy less than two years old with tuberous sclerosis and intractable seizures. The CDR3 runs from the conserved cysteine through the conserved F or W. Fields, in order: J gene, clone size, D gene, V gene, CDR3 protein, CDR3 DNA. A D gene is named only where the DNA matches it firmly. Expanded clones are given a class, and other clones once, few, many or no size at all.

>TRBJ1-2|-|TRBD1|TRBV6-6
CASSTDRALGYTF
TGTGCCAGCAGTACCGACAGGGCCCTTGGCTACACCTTC
>TRBJ1-2|few|-|TRBV7-2
CASSLQGHGGYTF
TGTGCCAGCAGCTTACAGGGGCACGGAGGCTACACCTTC
>TRBJ2-1|-|-|TRBV7-3
CASSLFGGSSYNEQFF
TGTGCCAGCAGCTTATTCGGCGGCAGCTCCTACAATGAGCAGTTCTTC
>TRBJ2-2|once|-|TRBV9
CASSGGVGQHTGELFF
TGTGCCAGCAGCGGAGGGGTGGGGCAACACACCGGGGAGCTGTTTTTT
>TRBJ2-2|-|TRBD2|TRBV10-1
CASSEGLAGNTGELFF
TGCGCCAGCAGTGAGGGACTAGCGGGGAACACCGGGGAGCTGTTTTTT
>TRBJ2-3|-|-|TRBV6-4
CASSAGDTDTQYF
TGTGCCAGCAGTGCGGGAGACACAGATACGCAGTATTTT
>TRBJ1-6|-|-|TRBV6-1
CASSEARGAYNSPLHF
TGTGCCAGCAGTGAAGCGAGAGGGGCCTATAATTCACCCCTCCACTTT
>TRBJ1-2|-|TRBD1|TRBV19
CASSRLETGTGGYTF
TGTGCCAGTAGCCGTCTCGAGACAGGGACTGGTGGCTACACCTTC
>TRBJ1-6|few|TRBD1|TRBV4-1
CASSLGFSGQQSPLHF
TGCGCCAGCAGCCTAGGGTTTTCGGGACAGCAGTCACCCCTCCACTTT
>TRBJ1-1|-|-|TRBV7-9
CASSLAGNTEAFF
TGTGCCAGCAGCTTAGCAGGGAACACTGAAGCTTTCTTT
>TRBJ1-2|-|-|TRBV19
CASKGGTFLNYGYTF
TGTGCCAGTAAAGGAGGCACTTTCCTTAACTATGGCTACACCTTC
>TRBJ2-1|-|-|TRBV9
CASTSGPDEQFF
TGTGCCAGCACCTCAGGGCCGGATGAGCAGTTCTTC
>TRBJ1-2|-|-|TRBV16
CASSQVGRNYYGYTF
TGTGCCAGCAGCCAAGTTGGCAGAAACTACTATGGCTACACCTTC
>TRBJ1-1|-|-|TRBV7-8
CASRVMENTEAFF
TGTGCCAGCCGGGTTATGGAGAACACTGAAGCTTTCTTT
>TRBJ2-5|-|-|TRBV28
CASSMGLETQYF
TGTGCCAGCAGTATGGGGTTAGAGACCCAGTACTTC
>TRBJ1-1|-|-|TRBV3-1/TRBV3-2
CASSPAYGNTEAFF
TGTGCCAGCAGCCCTGCATACGGGAACACTGAAGCTTTCTTT